The entry that follows covers one T cell receptor (beta chain) sequence. Other DNA sequences within the sample encode an identical CDR3. The data are from a study of blood T cell repertoires in COVID-19. Data came from immunoSEQ multiplex PCR; TCRdb stores just in-frame clones and leaves some out. The sample records a few hundred thousand clones, about nine tenths being singletons. The CDR3 has 13 amino acids. Germline V gene sequence: CDR1 SGHTA, CDR2 FQGTGA. J was trimmed by 6 bases and V by 5 bases; bases with no gene match: 5. The sample taken for sequencing was peripheral blood. The genes are TRBV7-3 and TRBJ1-2; 8 bases line up with TRBD1. This clonotype originated in a young woman with active or convalescent COVID-19. In nucleotides, the CDR3 is TGTGCCAGCAGCCCTGGGACAGGCAATGGCTACACCTTC. Amino acid sequence: CASSPGTGNGYTF.